Listed below are T cell receptor beta chains from one sample, sequenced in a study of OX40 agonist ivuxolimab in advanced cancers. The assay was immunoSEQ multiplex PCR, and TCRdb's table has in-frame clones only and misses some. This sample has about 50,000 clones, with 92% found just once. The sample was CD4+ or CD8+ T cells sorted from blood, taken in a trial of the OX40 agonist ivuxolimab. These receptors were taken from an adult with an advanced solid tumor such as melanoma, head and neck, liver or kidney cancer. Each CDR3 is given with its conserved first and last residue. The order of the fields is CDR3 length, D gene, V gene, clone size, J gene, CDR3 DNA, CDR3 protein. The D gene is left open where the match is weak. Clone size is shown for a subset of rows, as once, few, many or a class of expanded clone.

CDR3 length: 17; D gene: TRBD2; V gene: TRBV7-9; clone size: -; J gene: TRBJ2-5; CDR3 DNA: TGTGCCAGCAGCCCAGCACTGGGACTAGAGATTTGGGAGACCCAGTACTTC; CDR3 protein: CASSPALGLEIWETQYF
CDR3 length: 12; D gene: -; V gene: TRBV25-1; clone size: -; J gene: TRBJ1-2; CDR3 DNA: TGTGCCAGCGGCCGCGGAGGGGATGGCTACACCTTC; CDR3 protein: CASGRGGDGYTF
CDR3 length: 13; D gene: -; V gene: TRBV14; clone size: -; J gene: TRBJ2-1; CDR3 DNA: TGTGCCAGCAGCCCCCTAACACTGGATGAGCAGTTCTTC; CDR3 protein: CASSPLTLDEQFF
CDR3 length: 15; D gene: TRBD1; V gene: TRBV14; clone size: once; J gene: TRBJ1-3; CDR3 DNA: TGTGCCAGCAGCCAATGGACAGGGCAAGGAAACACCATATATTTT; CDR3 protein: CASSQWTGQGNTIYF
CDR3 length: 15; D gene: TRBD2; V gene: TRBV19; clone size: -; J gene: TRBJ2-5; CDR3 DNA: TGTGCCAGTAGTATAACTAGCGGGGGCTTGGAGACCCAGTACTTC; CDR3 protein: CASSITSGGLETQYF
CDR3 length: 14; D gene: -; V gene: TRBV6-6; clone size: -; J gene: TRBJ2-5; CDR3 DNA: TGTGCCAGCAGTTACTCGGGACGGGGCGAGACCCAGTACTTC; CDR3 protein: CASSYSGRGETQYF
CDR3 length: 15; D gene: -; V gene: TRBV18; clone size: -; J gene: TRBJ1-1; CDR3 DNA: TGTGCCAGCTCACCACCACTTGGGAGGGTCCGATTACCTTTCTTT; CDR3 protein: CASSPPLGRVRLPFF
CDR3 length: 12; D gene: -; V gene: TRBV29-1; clone size: -; J gene: TRBJ2-7; CDR3 DNA: TGCAGCGTTTTTCTAAGGGATTACGAGCAGTACTTC; CDR3 protein: CSVFLRDYEQYF
CDR3 length: 20; D gene: TRBD2; V gene: TRBV4-2; clone size: -; J gene: TRBJ2-4; CDR3 DNA: TGTGCCAGCAGCCAAGATCGGGGGGAAGTGTGGGCCATTGGCAAAAACATTCAGTACTTC; CDR3 protein: CASSQDRGEVWAIGKNIQYF
CDR3 length: 15; D gene: -; V gene: TRBV9; clone size: -; J gene: TRBJ1-1; CDR3 DNA: TGTGCCAGCAGCGTATATCGTGCAGGAAACACTGAAGCTTTCTTT; CDR3 protein: CASSVYRAGNTEAFF
CDR3 length: 16; D gene: -; V gene: TRBV5-1; clone size: -; J gene: TRBJ1-2; CDR3 DNA: TGCGCCAGCAGCTCGGGGGTTGGGTATACGGACTATGGCTACACCTTC; CDR3 protein: CASSSGVGYTDYGYTF
CDR3 length: 14; D gene: TRBD1; V gene: TRBV5-1; clone size: -; J gene: TRBJ1-1; CDR3 DNA: TGCGCCAGCAGCTCGCGGACAGGCTTTACTGAAGCTTTCTTT; CDR3 protein: CASSSRTGFTEAFF
CDR3 length: 15; D gene: -; V gene: TRBV5-1; clone size: -; J gene: TRBJ1-4; CDR3 DNA: TGCGCCAGCAGCTTCGGAGGGGGTTACAATGAAAAACTGTTTTTT; CDR3 protein: CASSFGGGYNEKLFF
CDR3 length: 13; D gene: -; V gene: TRBV30; clone size: -; J gene: TRBJ2-7; CDR3 DNA: TGTGCCTGGAGTGAAATGGGTGTGAGCGAGCAGTACTTC; CDR3 protein: CAWSEMGVSEQYF
CDR3 length: 11; D gene: -; V gene: TRBV19; clone size: -; J gene: TRBJ1-1; CDR3 DNA: TGTGCCAGTAGGGGGGGGAGCGAAGCTTTCTTT; CDR3 protein: CASRGGSEAFF
CDR3 length: 13; D gene: -; V gene: TRBV19; clone size: -; J gene: TRBJ1-6; CDR3 DNA: TGTGCCAGTAGTCCCAAGGGGGGATCACCCCTCCACTTT; CDR3 protein: CASSPKGGSPLHF
CDR3 length: 16; D gene: TRBD2; V gene: TRBV7-2; clone size: -; J gene: TRBJ2-5; CDR3 DNA: TGTGCCAGCAGCTGGATAGCGGGGGGGTCGCAAGAGACCCAGTACTTC; CDR3 protein: CASSWIAGGSQETQYF
CDR3 length: 13; D gene: -; V gene: TRBV9; clone size: -; J gene: TRBJ1-6; CDR3 DNA: TGTGCCAGCAGCGCCGGCGGGAATTCACCCCTCCACTTT; CDR3 protein: CASSAGGNSPLHF
CDR3 length: 11; D gene: -; V gene: TRBV29-1; clone size: -; J gene: TRBJ1-3; CDR3 DNA: TGCAGCGTCGAACTCAGAAACACCATATATTTT; CDR3 protein: CSVELRNTIYF
CDR3 length: 13; D gene: -; V gene: TRBV6-5; clone size: -; J gene: TRBJ1-1; CDR3 DNA: TGTGCCAGCAGTGCGAATAGGGGCGGAGAAGCTTTCTTT; CDR3 protein: CASSANRGGEAFF
CDR3 length: 17; D gene: -; V gene: TRBV18; clone size: once; J gene: TRBJ2-3; CDR3 DNA: TGTGCCAGCTCACCACCCGGGGGAAGGGTTGGCACAGATACGCAGTATTTT; CDR3 protein: CASSPPGGRVGTDTQYF
CDR3 length: 14; D gene: TRBD2; V gene: TRBV6-1; clone size: once; J gene: TRBJ2-1; CDR3 DNA: TGTGCCAGCAGTCTAAGACTAGCGGGGCAGGAGCAGTTCTTC; CDR3 protein: CASSLRLAGQEQFF
CDR3 length: 14; D gene: TRBD1; V gene: TRBV7-9; clone size: once; J gene: TRBJ1-2; CDR3 DNA: TGTGCCAGCAGCCCAGAGGGGGACAGGGTTGGCTACACCTTC; CDR3 protein: CASSPEGDRVGYTF
CDR3 length: 13; D gene: -; V gene: TRBV30; clone size: once; J gene: TRBJ2-1; CDR3 DNA: TGTGCCTGGAGTGTTACAGGGAGTAATGAGCAGTTCTTC; CDR3 protein: CAWSVTGSNEQFF